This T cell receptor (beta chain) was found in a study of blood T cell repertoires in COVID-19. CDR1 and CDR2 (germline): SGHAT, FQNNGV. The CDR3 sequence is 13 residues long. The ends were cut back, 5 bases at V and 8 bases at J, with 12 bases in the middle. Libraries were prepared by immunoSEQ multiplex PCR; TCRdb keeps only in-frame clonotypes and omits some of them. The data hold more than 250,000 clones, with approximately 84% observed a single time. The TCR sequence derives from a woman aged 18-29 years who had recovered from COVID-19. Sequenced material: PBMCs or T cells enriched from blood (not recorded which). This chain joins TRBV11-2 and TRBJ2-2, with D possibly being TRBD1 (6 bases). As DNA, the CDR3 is TGTGCCAGCAGCGAACAGGGTAATGGGGAGCTGTTTTTT. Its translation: CASSEQGNGELFF.